The 18 T cell receptor beta chains below were found in one sample sequenced in a study of cytomegalovirus exposure and HLA in healthy donors. PCR primers comprised 60 Vbeta and 13 Jbeta primers. Sequenced by immunoSEQ multiplex PCR; TCRdb stores in-frame clones only, minus some. The sample gives more than 80,000 clones, more than 70% of which show up once; 4% to 4.5% is in the top ten. Sequencing was done on a sample of PBMCs. Receptor source: a man aged 55 to 69 in good health and CMV-seronegative.

This rearrangement joins TRBV4-1 to TRBJ2-7; 9 positions agree with TRBD2. The CDR3 is made up of 16 amino acids. In germline, CDR1 is MGHRA, CDR2 YSYEKL. The ends lost 1 base at V and 2 bases at J; junction bases unmatched: 6. The CDR3 loop reads CASSQVRGGGTYEQYF. The CDR3 coding sequence is TGCGCCAGCAGCCAAGTACGCGGGGGGGGGACCTACGAGCAGTACTTC.

This clone has only one observation. The rearrangement uses TRBV19 and TRBJ1-3; perhaps TRBD1 as D (6 bases). Trimming removed 2 bases at V and 0 bases at J, with 17 bases between. Germline V gives CDR1 LNHDA, CDR2 SQIVND (reference sequence). The CDR3 is 18 residues long. The CDR3 nucleotides read TGTGCCAGTAGTATAAGTCGGGTACAGGGCTCCTCTGGAAACACCATATATTTT. Its protein is CASSISRVQGSSGNTIYF.

The rearrangement uses TRBV19 and TRBJ1-2; tentatively, D is TRBD1 (5 bases). Germline-derived CDR1 and CDR2 are LNHDA and SQIVND (reference sequence). Trimming took off 3 bases at V and 7 bases at J, with 12 bases between the two ends. The CDR3 covers 13 residues. CDR3 loop: CASSMAGQTGYTF. The CDR3 DNA follows: TGTGCCAGTAGTATGGCAGGGCAGACTGGCTACACCTTC.

The rearrangement links TRBV27 to TRBJ2-1; 9 bases align to TRBD1. Germline trimming cut 6 bases from V and 5 bases from J; bases unmatched to any gene: 5. CDR1 and CDR2 (germline): MNHEY, SMNVEV (reference sequence). The CDR3 loop spans 14 amino acids. The CDR3 DNA reads as TGTGCCAGCAGGACAGGGGGTAGTCACAATGAGCAGTTCTTC. As protein: CASRTGGSHNEQFF.

This clone has a handful of counts. Written as DNA, the CDR3 is TGTGCCAGCAGGCACGGTAATAGAGCTTTCTTT. Translated, it gives CASRHGNRAFF. The chain recombines TRBV6-4 with TRBJ1-1; the D is unclear. The CDR3 spans 11 residues. Germline V gene sequence: CDR1 MRHNA, CDR2 SNTAGT. Trimming pared 6 bases from V and 10 bases from J, leaving 12 bases between.

This clone was seen a handful of times. This chain connects TRBV19 to TRBJ2-5; 9 positions match TRBD2. Per the germline V gene, CDR1 is LNHDA and CDR2 is SQIVND (reference sequence). The J segment lost 5 bases and the V segment lost 3 bases, leaving 4 bases of the junction unmatched. This CDR3 is 14 amino acids long. The CDR3 nucleotides are TGTGCCAGTAGTATGGGGACTAGCCCTGAGACCCAGTACTTC. This codes for CASSMGTSPETQYF. The full variable domain, completed using reference TRBV19 and TRBJ2-5, is DGGITQSPKYLFRKEGQNVTLSCEQNLNHDAMYWYRQDPGQGLRLIYYSQIVNDFQKGDIAEGYSVSREKKESFPLTVTSAQKNPTAFYLCASSMGTSPETQYFGPGTRLLVL.

The rearrangement uses TRBV2 and TRBJ1-2; 9 bases are a match to TRBD1. Germline trimming cut 6 bases from V and 5 bases from J; bases unmatched to any gene: 7. Germline CDR1 SNHLY, CDR2 FYNNEI. The CDR3 totals 14 residues. The CDR3 here is CASSVQGAQYGYTF. DNA of the CDR3: TGTGCCAGCAGCGTACAGGGGGCCCAGTATGGCTACACCTTC.

This rearrangement joins TRBV12-5 to TRBJ1-1; no reliable D call. Looked up from germline, CDR1 is LGHNT and CDR2 is FRNRAP. The CDR3 totals 13 residues. V shed 2 bases and J shed 3 bases, with 7 bases lying between them. The CDR3 DNA sequence: TGTGCTAGTGGTTTGAGGCGGGACACTGAAGCTTTCTTT. This codes for CASGLRRDTEAFF. The full variable domain, in which reference TRBV12-5 and TRBJ1-1 provide the parts outside the CDR3, is DARVTQTPRHKVTEMGQEVTMRCQPILGHNTVFWYRQTMMQGLELLAYFRNRAPLDDSGMPKDRFSAEMPDATLATLKIQPSEPRDSAVYFCASGLRRDTEAFFGQGTRLTVV.

Here the CDR3 reads CAGAAGNQPQHF. For the CDR3, the DNA is TGTGCCGGGGCGGCTGGCAATCAGCCCCAGCATTTT. V usage is TRBV19 and J usage is TRBJ1-5, with a weak D call TRBD1 (5 bases). The V end lost 11 bases, the J end lost 2 bases, and 10 bases lay between the germline ends. Germline CDR1 is LNHDA and CDR2 is SQIVND (reference sequence). The CDR3 totals 12 residues.

This clone was detected only a few times. This chain connects TRBV10-3 to TRBJ1-1; 8 nucleotides agree with TRBD1. Germline trimming cut 7 bases from V and 4 bases from J; bases unmatched to any gene: 11. The CDR3 consists of 15 residues. Germline V gene sequence: CDR1 ENHRY, CDR2 SYGVKD. Written as DNA, the CDR3 is TGTGCCATCACCAAACTCGGACAGGGAACCACTGAAGCTTTCTTT. Residues: CAITKLGQGTTEAFF.

The chain is built from TRBV30 and TRBJ1-5; 9 bases match TRBD1. The CDR3 runs 14 residues. In germline, CDR1 is GTSNPN, CDR2 SVGIG (reference sequence). The V segment lost 2 bases and the J segment 7 bases; nucleotides outside the gene matches: 6. CDR3 bases: TGTGCCTGGAGTACGGGGACAGGGACCCAGCCCCAGCATTTT. It is translated as CAWSTGTGTQPQHF.

CDR3 DNA: TGTGCCAGCAGCTTGGGGGACAGGAGAAACACAGATACGCAGTATTTT. It yields the protein CASSLGDRRNTDTQYF. The gene calls are TRBV5-4 and TRBJ2-3, with 8 bases aligning to TRBD1. V was pared by 0 bases and J by 2 bases, with 5 bases of the junction left unmatched. This CDR3 region has 16 residues. The germline gives CDR1 SGHNT, CDR2 YYREEE (reference sequence).

The chain recombines TRBV10-3 with TRBJ2-5; 11 bases map to TRBD1. The DNA end is a closer match to TRBJ2-7, so the J assignment may be wrong. This CDR3 region has 14 residues. Germline V lookup: CDR1 ENHRY, CDR2 SYGVKD. Here the CDR3 reads CAISPGQGAYEQYF. CDR3 in DNA: TGTGCCATCAGCCCGGGACAGGGGGCCTACGAGCAGTACTTC.

This clone is a singleton in its sample. The chain links TRBV7-8 to TRBJ1-6; 7 nucleotides align to TRBD1. The CDR3 runs to 16 residues. Germline lookup yields CDR1 SGHVS and CDR2 FQNEAQ. The trim removed 1 base at V and 3 bases at J, leaving 3 bases unmatched. CDR3 DNA: TGTGCCAGCAGCTTAGTGGGACAGCGCTATAATTCACCCCTCCACTTT. It yields the protein CASSLVGQRYNSPLHF.

This rearrangement joins TRBV2 to TRBJ1-2; D is undetermined. Germline V lookup: CDR1 SNHLY, CDR2 FYNNEI. There are 14 residues in the CDR3. V dropped 6 bases and J dropped 3 bases, with 14 bases sitting between them. The CDR3 spells CASRPGGPYYGYTF. The CDR3 DNA reads as TGTGCCAGCAGGCCGGGAGGGCCTTACTATGGCTACACCTTC.

This rearrangement joins TRBV14 to TRBJ1-2; 9 bases are shared with TRBD1. V was pared by 8 bases and J by 0 bases, with 7 bases of the junction left unmatched. Per germline, CDR1 SGHDN and CDR2 FVKESK. This CDR3 has 15 residues. CDR3 nucleotide sequence: TGTGCCAGCCGAGGCGGGACAGGGACTAACTATGGCTACACCTTC. Translated: CASRGGTGTNYGYTF.

The V call is TRBV11-2, the J call TRBJ1-2; D remains ambiguous. The CDR3 consists of 14 residues. The germline CDR1 and CDR2 sequences are SGHAT and FQNNGV. Deletions cut 1 base from V and 5 bases from J, with 11 bases between. This CDR3 is CASSLAESVYGYTF. The CDR3 region has the DNA TGTGCCAGCAGCTTAGCTGAGAGTGTGTATGGCTACACCTTC.

This chain connects TRBV18 to TRBJ2-7; 9 nucleotides line up with TRBD1. Germline lookup yields CDR1 KGHSH and CDR2 LQKENI. V dropped 5 bases and J dropped 3; count of bases not matched to a gene: 5. The CDR3 covers 14 residues. CDR3 DNA: TGTGCCAGCTCATCCCGGACAGGGGACTACGAGCAGTACTTC. It is translated as CASSSRTGDYEQYF. Full variable domain (rest looked up from reference TRBV18 and TRBJ2-7): NAGVMQNPRHLVRRRGQEARLRCSPMKGHSHVYWYRQLPEEGLKFMVYLQKENIIDESGMPKERFSAEFPKEGPSILRIQQVVRGDSAAYFCASSSRTGDYEQYFGPGTRLTVT.